These 10 T cell receptor beta chains originate from one sample sequenced in a study of siplizumab effects on memory and regulatory T cells. The repertoire was sequenced with immunoSEQ multiplex PCR; TCRdb's copy has only in-frame clones and lacks some. This sample yields some 97,000 clones, of which around 93% are seen a single time; 1% to 1.5% belongs to the top ten. Sequencing was carried out using non-Treg CD4+ T cells sorted from blood. These receptor sequences come from a human donor in good health.

The chain joins TRBV7-2 to TRBJ2-3; 9 bases agree with TRBD2. The germline gives CDR1 SGHTA, CDR2 FQGNSA. V shed 6 bases and J 4 bases; nucleotides not matched to a gene: 5. This CDR3 is built from 14 residues. The CDR3 protein is CASRFSGSADTQYF. The CDR3 DNA reads as TGTGCCAGCAGATTTAGCGGGAGCGCAGATACGCAGTATTTT.

This CDR3 is CASSQDPKGALPRFF. CDR3 DNA: TGCGCCAGCAGCCAAGATCCTAAGGGGGCCCTCCCGAGGTTCTTC. The chain recombines TRBV4-1 with TRBJ2-1; 7 nucleotides agree with TRBD1. Germline assignment: CDR1 MGHRA and CDR2 YSYEKL. Trimming took 0 bases from V and 15 from J; bases not matched to a gene: 14. The CDR3 runs 15 residues.

The V and J genes are TRBV7-3 and TRBJ2-5; D not certain. CDR1 is SGHTA and CDR2 is FQGTGA in the germline V gene. V was cut by 2 bases and J by 0 bases, with 16 bases left in between. The CDR3 spans 17 residues. Here the CDR3 reads CASSLGESTQYQETQYF. The CDR3 coding sequence is TGTGCCAGCAGCTTAGGGGAATCCACACAGTACCAAGAGACCCAGTACTTC.

As DNA, the CDR3 is TGTGCCAGCAGCTTAGATATAGACGGAAGGATGCAGTTCTTC. It codes for CASSLDIDGRMQFF. This chain links TRBV11-3 with TRBJ2-1; D is uncertain. The V end was cut by 0 bases, the J end by 12 bases, with 15 bases between. Germline-derived CDR1 and CDR2 are SGHNT and YENEEA. This CDR3 is built from 14 residues.

This chain links TRBV11-2 with TRBJ2-7, with TRBD2 matching 10 bases. CDR1 is SGHAT, CDR2 FQNNGV, per germline. The CDR3 covers 16 residues. With V trimmed by 3 bases and J by 5 bases, 10 bases remained unmatched. CDR3 loop: CASSLLASGRLNEQYF. CDR3 coding DNA: TGTGCCAGCAGCTTGTTGGCTAGCGGGAGATTGAACGAGCAGTACTTC.

The chain uses TRBV7-9 and TRBJ2-3; a possible D gene is TRBD2 (5 bases). Germline CDR1 and CDR2: SEHNR and FQNEAQ (reference sequence). This CDR3 has 15 amino acids. V lost 1 base and J 9 bases, leaving 17 bases between the germline ends. The CDR3 reads CASSLGTGILATQYF. The CDR3, as DNA: TGTGCCAGCAGCTTAGGCACGGGGATCCTGGCGACGCAGTATTTT.

A remark on this clone: The sample contains more than one DNA sequence encoding this CDR3. The chain is built from TRBV10-3 and TRBJ2-3; the D is unclear. With 1 base removed from V and 6 bases from J, the gap between germline ends came to 5 bases. This CDR3 is 12 amino acids long. CDR1 is ENHRY and CDR2 is SYGVKD in the germline V gene. The CDR3 region is CAISELGDTQYF. In DNA, the CDR3 is TGTGCCATCAGTGAGTTGGGGGATACGCAGTATTTT.

J is TRBJ1-5 and V is TRBV9; tentative D call: TRBD1 (6 bases). The CDR3 runs to 15 residues. Trimming took 4 bases from V and 0 from J, leaving 11 bases between them. Germline V gene data show CDR1 as SGDLS and CDR2 as YYNGEE. CDR3 loop: CASSTRTDSNQPQHF. The CDR3 region has the DNA TGTGCCAGCAGCACTCGGACAGATAGCAATCAGCCCCAGCATTTT.

This clone was seen just once. The chain carries TRBV11-3 and TRBJ2-5; D remains ambiguous. This CDR3 has 14 residues. Germline CDR1 and CDR2: SGHNT and YENEEA. Trimming removed 2 bases at V and 0 bases at J, with 7 bases between. CDR3 sequence reads: CASSLSRYQETQYF. The CDR3 bases are TGTGCCAGCAGCTTATCTCGGTACCAAGAGACCCAGTACTTC.

The DNA for the CDR3 is TGCGCCAGCAGCCCAGGACTAGCGACCCAAGAGACCCAGTACTTC. It encodes CASSPGLATQETQYF. The chain employs TRBV5-1 and TRBJ2-5; 9 positions match TRBD2. The CDR3 covers 15 residues. The ends lost 4 bases at V and 1 base at J; junction bases unmatched: 5. CDR1 SGHRS and CDR2 YFSETQ come from the germline V gene.